This TCR beta chain emerged from a study of Ad26.COV2.S vaccination and SARS-CoV-2 variants. As for the study in general: A COV1001 Ad26.COV2.S trial-arm participant provided the sample. Study-wide results and caveats: Non-spike TCR breadth showed similarity between vaccine and placebo recipients.

The assay was immunoSEQ multiplex PCR, and TCRdb's table has in-frame clones only and misses some. There are fewer than 800,000 clones in the sample; around 90% occur only once, and over 1.3% lies in the top ten. Treatment: around 19 received Ad26.COV2.S at low or high dose, single or two shots; 5 received placebo; per-sample allocation not given. Following the first vaccine or placebo injection, samples were taken on day 63. This adult donor, from Boston, was 18-55 years old. A word on this clone: The antigen remains undetermined.

This receptor was obtained from a person between 18 and 65 years old who received the Ad26.COV2.S COVID-19 vaccine or a placebo. Sequenced here: peripheral blood, sampled in a trial of Ad26.COV2.S vaccine versus placebo.

The chain's CDR3 is CASSVLDGQLEQYF. As DNA, the CDR3 is TGCGCCAGCAGCGTTCTGGACGGCCAGTTGGAGCAGTACTTC. The chain joins TRBV5-1 to TRBJ2-7, with D unclear. Germline V gene sequence: CDR1 SGHRS, CDR2 YFSETQ. This CDR3 region has 14 residues. Trimming took 4 bases from V and 7 from J, leaving 18 bases between them.